The rows below give T cell receptor beta chains drawn from one sample of a study of blood T cell repertoires in COVID-19. The assay was immunoSEQ multiplex PCR, and TCRdb's table has in-frame clones only and misses some. The sample shows tens of thousands of clones, around four fifths of them seen only once. The sequenced material came from peripheral blood. The origin of the receptors is a man between 70 and 80 years old with acute or convalescent COVID-19. Both conserved end residues are part of each CDR3. The D gene is left open where the match is weak. Size is stated for part of the rows, as once, few or many counts, or as a class when the clone is expanded.

J gene: TRBJ1-5; clone size: NA; D gene: TRBD1; V gene: TRBV5-1; CDR3 protein: CASSFLSGTGEDMGNQPQHF; CDR3 DNA: TGCGCCAGCAGCTTTCTCTCCGGGACAGGGGAGGATATGGGCAATCAGCCCCAGCATTTT
J gene: TRBJ1-4; clone size: NA; D gene: NA; V gene: TRBV5-1; CDR3 protein: CASSPARENEKLFF; CDR3 DNA: TGCGCCAGCAGCCCTGCGAGGGAGAATGAAAAACTGTTTTTT
J gene: TRBJ1-2; clone size: NA; D gene: TRBD1; V gene: TRBV10-3; CDR3 protein: CAISERQGDLDGYTF; CDR3 DNA: TGTGCCATCAGTGAGAGGCAGGGGGATTTGGATGGCTACACCTTC
J gene: TRBJ2-5; clone size: NA; D gene: TRBD1; V gene: TRBV19; CDR3 protein: CASSAPDREETQYF; CDR3 DNA: TGTGCCAGTAGTGCCCCGGACAGGGAAGAGACCCAGTACTTC
J gene: TRBJ2-3; clone size: NA; D gene: NA; V gene: TRBV21-1; CDR3 protein: CASSKWERGDTDTQYF; CDR3 DNA: TGTGCCAGCAGCAAATGGGAAAGGGGTGACACAGATACGCAGTATTTT
J gene: TRBJ1-5; clone size: NA; D gene: NA; V gene: TRBV15; CDR3 protein: CATSSGFGNQPQHF; CDR3 DNA: TGTGCCACCAGCTCGGGATTTGGCAATCAGCCCCAGCATTTT
J gene: TRBJ2-5; clone size: once; D gene: NA; V gene: TRBV4-1; CDR3 protein: CASSQDRRTKTQYF; CDR3 DNA: TGCGCCAGCAGCCAAGATCGCAGGACTAAGACCCAGTACTTC
J gene: TRBJ2-2; clone size: NA; D gene: TRBD1; V gene: TRBV5-1; CDR3 protein: CASSLTGQGKSGELFF; CDR3 DNA: TGCGCCAGCAGCTTGACGGGACAGGGGAAATCCGGGGAGCTGTTTTTT
J gene: TRBJ2-3; clone size: NA; D gene: NA; V gene: TRBV4-1; CDR3 protein: CASSQGPGPDTQYF; CDR3 DNA: TGCGCCAGCAGCCAGGGCCCTGGGCCAGATACGCAGTATTTT
J gene: TRBJ2-1; clone size: NA; D gene: NA; V gene: TRBV2; CDR3 protein: CASSSYTEQGYEQFF; CDR3 DNA: TGTGCCAGCAGTTCATACACGGAGCAAGGCTATGAGCAGTTCTTC
J gene: TRBJ2-5; clone size: NA; D gene: TRBD2; V gene: TRBV28; CDR3 protein: CASSTSGGAGETQYF; CDR3 DNA: TGTGCCAGCAGTACTAGCGGGGGGGCGGGCGAGACCCAGTACTTC
J gene: TRBJ1-2; clone size: few; D gene: NA; V gene: TRBV15; CDR3 protein: CATSREVGAAYGYTF; CDR3 DNA: TGTGCCACCAGCAGAGAAGTGGGAGCGGCCTATGGCTACACCTTC
J gene: TRBJ1-1; clone size: few; D gene: TRBD1; V gene: TRBV11-1; CDR3 protein: CASSVTGTEGTEAFF; CDR3 DNA: TGTGCCAGCAGCGTGACCGGGACAGAAGGGACTGAAGCTTTCTTT
J gene: TRBJ2-5; clone size: NA; D gene: NA; V gene: TRBV18; CDR3 protein: CASSPREYQETQYF; CDR3 DNA: TGTGCCAGCTCACCACGGGAGTACCAAGAGACCCAGTACTTC
J gene: TRBJ2-2; clone size: NA; D gene: NA; V gene: TRBV25-1; CDR3 protein: CASSTGNTGELFF; CDR3 DNA: TGTGCCAGCTCTACAGGGAACACCGGGGAGCTGTTTTTT
J gene: TRBJ2-7; clone size: NA; D gene: TRBD1; V gene: TRBV2; CDR3 protein: CASSSDRVEQYF; CDR3 DNA: TGTGCCAGCAGCTCGGACAGGGTCGAGCAGTACTTC
J gene: TRBJ2-6; clone size: NA; D gene: NA; V gene: TRBV6-1; CDR3 protein: CASSELPRVAGANVLTF; CDR3 DNA: TGTGCCAGCAGTGAATTACCCAGGGTGGCTGGGGCCAACGTCCTGACTTTC